This is a list of T cell receptor beta chains from one sample in a study of shared clonotypes between healthy human individuals. Clones were sequenced by immunoSEQ multiplex PCR, and TCRdb holds only the in-frame ones, with some missing. The sample records under 1,100,000 clones, approximately 70% being singletons. Sequenced material: memory CD4+ T cells sorted from blood. The receptors stem from a man between 18 and 29 years old in good health. The CDR3 runs from the conserved cysteine through the conserved F or W. A D gene is named only where the DNA matches it firmly. Size tells how often a clone was seen (once, few, many) or the class of an expanded clone, and some rows leave it out.

clone_size | j_call | v_call | d_call | cdr3_nt | cdr3_aa
- | TRBJ1-1 | TRBV5-1 | - | TGCGCCAGCAGCTTGGGGCAGGCGAACACTGAAGCTTTCTTT | CASSLGQANTEAFF
- | TRBJ1-2 | TRBV5-1 | TRBD1 | TGCGCCAGCAGCTCCTTGACAGGGTTATATGGCTACACCTTC | CASSSLTGLYGYTF
- | TRBJ2-5 | TRBV14 | - | TGTGCCAGCAGCCAAGATCTGCCCTTTAGAGGGGCCGAGACCCAGTACTTC | CASSQDLPFRGAETQYF
- | TRBJ2-3 | TRBV7-9 | TRBD2 | TGTGCCAGCAGCTTCGCTAGCGGGTCAGATACGCAGTATTTT | CASSFASGSDTQYF
- | TRBJ1-6 | TRBV2 | - | TGTGCCAGCAGTGATGGGGGGGGGAGCTCCTATAATTCACCCCTCCACTTT | CASSDGGGSSYNSPLHF
- | TRBJ2-2 | TRBV12-5 | - | TGTGCTAGTGGTTTGTACCCCGGGGCCGGGGAGCTGTTTTTT | CASGLYPGAGELFF
- | TRBJ2-7 | TRBV6-1 | TRBD1 | TGTGCCAGCAGGCCGACAGGGGGCTACGAGCAGTACTTC | CASRPTGGYEQYF
- | TRBJ2-7 | TRBV6-6 | - | TGTGCCAGCGCCCTCAGGGGAGGTCATTACGAGCAGTACTTC | CASALRGGHYEQYF
- | TRBJ1-4 | TRBV29-1 | - | TGCAGCGTTGAAGGGGGGAATGAAAAACTGTTCTTT | CSVEGGNEKLFF
- | TRBJ2-5 | TRBV15 | - | TGTGCCACCAGCAGAGATCCCACAGACCAAGAGACCCAGTACTTC | CATSRDPTDQETQYF
- | TRBJ1-2 | TRBV28 | - | TGTGCCAGCAGTTTACTTGGGGGGCAGGGCGGCTACACCTTC | CASSLLGGQGGYTF
- | TRBJ1-2 | TRBV5-1 | TRBD1 | TGCGCCAGCAGCTTGGTGACAGGGAACTATGGCTACACCTTC | CASSLVTGNYGYTF
- | TRBJ2-7 | TRBV30 | TRBD2 | TGTGCCTGGACTAGCGGGGTCAGCTCCTACGAGCAGTACTTC | CAWTSGVSSYEQYF
few | TRBJ2-3 | TRBV9 | TRBD2 | TGTGCCAGCAGCGTAGAGGGCGGGGGGGCAGATACGCAGTATTTT | CASSVEGGGADTQYF
- | TRBJ2-7 | TRBV6-1 | TRBD1 | TGTGCCAGCCGGACAGGGGCCCGAGTTGGGTACGAGCAGTACTTC | CASRTGARVGYEQYF
- | TRBJ2-3 | TRBV9 | - | TGCGCCAGCAGCGTAGACTCCACAGATACGCAGTATTTT | CASSVDSTDTQYF
few | TRBJ1-5 | TRBV5-1 | - | TGCGCCAGCAGCCTATCTGGGGGGCTTGATCAGCCCCAGCATTTT | CASSLSGGLDQPQHF
- | TRBJ1-1 | TRBV7-2 | - | TGTGCCAGCAGCTCCTTATATGGCGGTCACACTGAAGCTTTCTTT | CASSSLYGGHTEAFF
few | TRBJ1-1 | TRBV2 | TRBD1 | TGTGCCCAGAGGCAGGAGTACAGGGGGAACACTGAAGCTTTCTTT | CAQRQEYRGNTEAFF
- | TRBJ2-3 | TRBV10-1 | TRBD2 | TGCGCCAGCAGCTTGACTAGCGGGAGGGGAGCAGATACGCAGTATTTT | CASSLTSGRGADTQYF
- | TRBJ1-2 | TRBV5-1 | - | TGCGCCAGCAGTCTGGACAGCAATGGCTACACCTTC | CASSLDSNGYTF
many | TRBJ2-3 | TRBV29-1 | TRBD2 | TGCAGCGTTGGGTCTAGCGGGAGGTCAGATACGCAGTATTTT | CSVGSSGRSDTQYF
few | TRBJ2-7 | TRBV7-9 | - | TGTGCCAGCAGCTATGTGGGCAACGAGCAGTACTTC | CASSYVGNEQYF
- | TRBJ1-5 | TRBV27 | - | TGTGCCAGCAGCCCCCGACGGGGGCTGGGCAATCAGCCCCAGCATTTT | CASSPRRGLGNQPQHF
few | TRBJ1-1 | TRBV29-1 | TRBD1 | TGCAGCGCCGACCGACAGGGAGGGACGAACACTGAAGCTTTCTTT | CSADRQGGTNTEAFF
- | TRBJ2-2 | TRBV19 | TRBD1 | TGTGCCAGTAGGGGACAGGGGGGAAACACCGGGGAGCTGTTTTTT | CASRGQGGNTGELFF
- | TRBJ2-7 | TRBV11-1 | - | TGTGCCAGCAGCTCCCCTACCTGGGGGTCCTACGAGCAGTACTTC | CASSSPTWGSYEQYF
- | TRBJ2-2 | TRBV7-9 | - | TGTGCCAGCAGCTTAGTTTCGACTTCCACCGGGGAGCTGTTTTTT | CASSLVSTSTGELFF
- | TRBJ2-7 | TRBV18 | TRBD1 | TGTGCCAGCTCACGGGACAGGGCGGACGAGCAGTACTTC | CASSRDRADEQYF
- | TRBJ1-2 | TRBV19 | TRBD1 | TGTGCCAGTAGTATGGATCAGGGGGCGACTGGCTACACCTTC | CASSMDQGATGYTF
- | TRBJ1-6 | TRBV5-5 | - | TGTGCCAGCAGCTTGGGACTTAATTCACCCCTCCACTTT | CASSLGLNSPLHF
once | TRBJ2-3 | TRBV11-2 | - | TGTGCCAGCAGCTTCGGGTCCGGCACAGATACGCAGTATTTT | CASSFGSGTDTQYF
- | TRBJ2-7 | TRBV27 | - | TGTGCCAGCAGTTTCTCAATGTACTACGAGCAGTACTTC | CASSFSMYYEQYF
- | TRBJ1-1 | TRBV7-9 | - | TGTGCCAGCAGCTTAGGCCTTGGGGGACGGGGCACTGAAGCTTTCTTT | CASSLGLGGRGTEAFF
- | TRBJ2-1 | TRBV7-8 | - | TGTGCCAGCAGCCAGCTTAGGGGGGGGGAAGCCTACAATGAGCAGTTCTTC | CASSQLRGGEAYNEQFF
- | TRBJ1-2 | TRBV29-1 | - | TGCAACGTTGATCAGGGAAGTGGCTACACCTTC | CNVDQGSGYTF
- | TRBJ2-7 | TRBV6-5 | - | TGTGCCAGCAGTGACGACAGAGTATACGAGCAGTACTTC | CASSDDRVYEQYF
- | TRBJ1-4 | TRBV4-2 | TRBD1 | TGTGCCAGTAGCCAAGGGCGACAGGGACGGGAAAAACTGTTTTTT | CASSQGRQGREKLFF
- | TRBJ2-2 | TRBV28 | TRBD2 | TGTGCCAGCAGCCGTCGTACTAGCGGGGGGGCCCCCGGGGAGCTGTTTTTT | CASSRRTSGGAPGELFF
- | TRBJ2-2 | TRBV11-2 | - | TGTGCCAGCAGTCAAAACCCCGGACTAATTACCGGGGAGCTGTTTTTT | CASSQNPGLITGELFF
- | TRBJ2-5 | TRBV5-4 | - | TGTGCCAGCAGCTTGGCGTGGACGGAGACCCAGTACTTC | CASSLAWTETQYF
- | TRBJ1-2 | TRBV18 | - | TGTGCCAGCTCGGAGTATAACTATGGCTACACCTTC | CASSEYNYGYTF
- | TRBJ2-1 | TRBV29-1 | TRBD2 | TGCAGCGTTGAAGATTATGGGGGGGGCTACAATGAGCAGTTCTTC | CSVEDYGGGYNEQFF
- | TRBJ2-2 | TRBV4-1 | TRBD1 | TGCGCCAGCAGCCATCCGGACAGGGGCAACACCGGGGAGCTGTTTTTT | CASSHPDRGNTGELFF
few | TRBJ2-3 | TRBV5-1 | - | TGCGCCAGCAGCTTGGAAGGGAAAGATACAGATACGCAGTATTTT | CASSLEGKDTDTQYF
- | TRBJ2-3 | TRBV5-1 | - | TGCGCCAGCAGCCTTGAGGGGGGGCCGATAGATACGCAGTATTTT | CASSLEGGPIDTQYF
- | TRBJ2-2 | TRBV11-3 | - | TGTGCCAGCAGCTTCGCCGGAACGAACACCGGGGAGCTGTTTTTT | CASSFAGTNTGELFF
- | TRBJ2-2 | TRBV7-9 | - | TGTGCCAGCAGATATCCAGGGAGAGCAAACACCGGGGAGCTGTTTTTT | CASRYPGRANTGELFF
- | TRBJ1-6 | TRBV9 | - | TGTGCCAGTAACAGGGAGGCGAATTCACCCCTCCACTTT | CASNREANSPLHF
- | TRBJ2-7 | TRBV6-1 | - | TGTGCCAGCAGTGGTGCAGGGTACAACGAGCAGTACTTC | CASSGAGYNEQYF
- | TRBJ2-3 | TRBV7-3 | - | TGTGCCAGCAGCCCAGGGGGAGGGCTAGGCACAGATACGCAGTATTTT | CASSPGGGLGTDTQYF